This TCR beta chain comes out of a study of blood T cell repertoires in COVID-19. Overall study context: PBMCs, B-cell-depleted T cells, or T cells were the source of the cDNA or gDNA that made up the material.

In the original processing: Reference gene primer amplification yielded estimated nucleated cell counts. Clones were read by immunoSEQ multiplex PCR, and TCRdb kept only the in-frame ones, dropping some. V, J and clone size reflect that table, while D and trimming were determined from the DNA. This sample yields about 120,000 clones, of which just over 90% are seen a single time; roughly 1.9% belongs to the top ten. The sequence derives from a human donor with active COVID-19. The donor label of this sample is uncertain. The sequenced sample consisted of peripheral blood.

The CDR3: CAWSGQGRAPLHF. Written as DNA, the CDR3 is TGTGCCTGGAGTGGACAGGGTCGGGCACCCCTCCACTTT. The rearrangement links TRBV30 to TRBJ1-6; 7 nucleotides match TRBD1. Germline V gives CDR1 GTSNPN, CDR2 SVGIG (reference sequence). The ends lost 1 base at V and 11 bases at J; junction bases unmatched: 5. The CDR3 has 13 amino acids.